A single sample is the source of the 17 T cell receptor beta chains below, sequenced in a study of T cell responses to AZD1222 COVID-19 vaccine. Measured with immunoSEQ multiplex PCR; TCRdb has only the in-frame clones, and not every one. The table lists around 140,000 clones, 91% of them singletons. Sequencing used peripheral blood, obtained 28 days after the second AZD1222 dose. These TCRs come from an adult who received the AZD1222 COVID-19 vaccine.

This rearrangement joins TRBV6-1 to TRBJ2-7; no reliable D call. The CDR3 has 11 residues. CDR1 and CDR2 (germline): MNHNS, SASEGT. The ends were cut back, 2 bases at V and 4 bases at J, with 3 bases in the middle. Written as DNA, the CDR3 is TGTGCCAGCAGTGAAAGGTACGAGCAGTACTTC. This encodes CASSERYEQYF.

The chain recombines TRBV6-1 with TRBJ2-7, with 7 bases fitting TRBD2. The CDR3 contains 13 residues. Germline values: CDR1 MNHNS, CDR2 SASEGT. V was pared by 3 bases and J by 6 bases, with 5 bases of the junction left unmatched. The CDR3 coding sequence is TGTGCCAGCAGTGACGGACTAGGCGGCGAGCAGTACTTC. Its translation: CASSDGLGGEQYF.

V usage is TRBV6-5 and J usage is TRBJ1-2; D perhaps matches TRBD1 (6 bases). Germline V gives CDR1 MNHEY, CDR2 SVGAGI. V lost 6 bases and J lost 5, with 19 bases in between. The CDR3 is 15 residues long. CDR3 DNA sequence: TGTGCCAGCAGCACTGCTGCGGGGGCGGGATATGGCTACACCTTC. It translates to CASSTAAGAGYGYTF.

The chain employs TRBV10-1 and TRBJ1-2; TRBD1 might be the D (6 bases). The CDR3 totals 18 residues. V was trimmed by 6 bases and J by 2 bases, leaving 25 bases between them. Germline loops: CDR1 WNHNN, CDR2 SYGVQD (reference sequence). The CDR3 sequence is CASRKSSNPTGRNYGYTF. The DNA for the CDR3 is TGCGCCAGCAGAAAGAGTTCGAATCCCACAGGGAGAAACTATGGCTACACCTTC.

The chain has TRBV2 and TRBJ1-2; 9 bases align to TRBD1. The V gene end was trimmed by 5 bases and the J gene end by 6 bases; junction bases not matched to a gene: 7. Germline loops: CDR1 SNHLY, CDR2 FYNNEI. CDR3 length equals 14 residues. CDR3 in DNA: TGTGCCAGCAGTCAACAGGGGGCGTCTAATGGCTACACCTTC. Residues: CASSQQGASNGYTF.

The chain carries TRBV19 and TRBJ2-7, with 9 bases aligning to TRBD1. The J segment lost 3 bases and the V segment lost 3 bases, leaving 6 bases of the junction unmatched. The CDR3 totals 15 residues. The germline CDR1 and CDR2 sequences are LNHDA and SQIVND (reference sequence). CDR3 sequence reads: CASSIRDREVYEQYF. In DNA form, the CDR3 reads TGTGCCAGTAGTATTAGGGACAGGGAGGTCTACGAGCAGTACTTC.

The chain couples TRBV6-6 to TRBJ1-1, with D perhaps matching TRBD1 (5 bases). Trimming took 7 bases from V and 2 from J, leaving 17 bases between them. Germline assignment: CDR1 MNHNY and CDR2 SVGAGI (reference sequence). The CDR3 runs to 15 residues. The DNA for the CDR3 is TGTGCCAGCACCTACACTAGACAGCTAAACACTGAAGCTTTCTTT. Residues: CASTYTRQLNTEAFF.

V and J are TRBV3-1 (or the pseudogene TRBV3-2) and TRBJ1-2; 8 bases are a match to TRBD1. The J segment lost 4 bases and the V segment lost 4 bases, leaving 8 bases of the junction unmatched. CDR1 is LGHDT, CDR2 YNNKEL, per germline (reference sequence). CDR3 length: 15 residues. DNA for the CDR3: TGTGCCAGCAGCCCCAGCCCAGGGACAGGCTATGGCTACACCTTC. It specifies CASSPSPGTGYGYTF.

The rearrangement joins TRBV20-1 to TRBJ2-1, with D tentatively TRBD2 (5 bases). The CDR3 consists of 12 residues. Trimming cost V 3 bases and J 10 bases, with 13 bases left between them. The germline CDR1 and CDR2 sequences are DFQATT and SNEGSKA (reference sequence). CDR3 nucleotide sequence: TGCAGTGCTAGTACCGGGATGGTCGAGCAGTTCTTC. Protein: CSASTGMVEQFF.

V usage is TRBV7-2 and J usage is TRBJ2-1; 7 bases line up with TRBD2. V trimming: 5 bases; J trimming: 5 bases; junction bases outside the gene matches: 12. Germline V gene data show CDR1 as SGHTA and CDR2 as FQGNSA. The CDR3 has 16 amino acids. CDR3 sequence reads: CASSLVGAGRDNEQFF. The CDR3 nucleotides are TGTGCCAGCAGCCTGGTAGGAGCGGGACGGGACAATGAGCAGTTCTTC. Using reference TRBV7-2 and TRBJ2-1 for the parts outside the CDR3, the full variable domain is GAGVSQSPSNKVTEKGKDVELRCDPISGHTALYWYRQSLGQGLEFLIYFQGNSAPDKSGLPSDRFSAERTGGSVSTLTIQRTQQEDSAVYLCASSLVGAGRDNEQFFGPGTRLTVL.

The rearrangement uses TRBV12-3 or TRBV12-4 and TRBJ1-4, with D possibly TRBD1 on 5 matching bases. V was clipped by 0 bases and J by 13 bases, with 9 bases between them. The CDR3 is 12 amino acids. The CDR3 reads CASSLARGGLFF. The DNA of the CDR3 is TGTGCCAGCAGTTTAGCTAGGGGCGGACTGTTTTTT.

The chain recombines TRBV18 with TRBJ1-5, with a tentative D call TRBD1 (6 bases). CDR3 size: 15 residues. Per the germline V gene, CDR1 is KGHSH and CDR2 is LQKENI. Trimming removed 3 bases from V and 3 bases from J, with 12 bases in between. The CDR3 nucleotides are TGTGCCAGCTCACCCCGACAGGACAACAATCAGCCCCAGCATTTT. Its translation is CASSPRQDNNQPQHF.

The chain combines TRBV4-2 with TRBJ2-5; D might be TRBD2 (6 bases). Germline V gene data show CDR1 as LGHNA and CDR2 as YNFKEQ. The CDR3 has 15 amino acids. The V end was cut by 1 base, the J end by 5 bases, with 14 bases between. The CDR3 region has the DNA TGTGCCAGCAGCCAAGTGGCCACCCGGGGGGAGACCCAGTACTTC. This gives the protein CASSQVATRGETQYF.

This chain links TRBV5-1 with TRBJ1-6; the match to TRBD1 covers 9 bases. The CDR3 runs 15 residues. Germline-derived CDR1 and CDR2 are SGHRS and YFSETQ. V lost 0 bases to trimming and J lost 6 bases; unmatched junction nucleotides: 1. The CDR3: CASSLDRGRNSPLHF. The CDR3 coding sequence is TGCGCCAGCAGCTTGGACAGGGGGCGTAATTCACCCCTCCACTTT.

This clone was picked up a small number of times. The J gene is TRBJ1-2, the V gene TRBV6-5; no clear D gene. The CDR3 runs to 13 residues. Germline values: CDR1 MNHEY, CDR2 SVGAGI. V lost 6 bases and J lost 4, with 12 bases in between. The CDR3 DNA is TGTGCCAGCAGAAGGACTTTGGGCTATGGCTACACCTTC. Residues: CASRRTLGYGYTF.

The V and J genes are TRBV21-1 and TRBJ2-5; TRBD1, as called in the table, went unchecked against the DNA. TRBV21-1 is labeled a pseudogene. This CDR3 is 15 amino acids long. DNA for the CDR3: TGTGCCAGCAGCCTCCCGGGACGCAGGGGGGAGACCCAGTACTTC. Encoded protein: CASSLPGRRGETQYF.

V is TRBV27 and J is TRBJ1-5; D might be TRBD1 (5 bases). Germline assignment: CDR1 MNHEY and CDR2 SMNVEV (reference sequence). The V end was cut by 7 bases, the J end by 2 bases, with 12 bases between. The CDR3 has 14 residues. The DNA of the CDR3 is TGTGCCAGCAAGGCCGTACAGGGCAATCAGCCCCAGCATTTT. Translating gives CASKAVQGNQPQHF.